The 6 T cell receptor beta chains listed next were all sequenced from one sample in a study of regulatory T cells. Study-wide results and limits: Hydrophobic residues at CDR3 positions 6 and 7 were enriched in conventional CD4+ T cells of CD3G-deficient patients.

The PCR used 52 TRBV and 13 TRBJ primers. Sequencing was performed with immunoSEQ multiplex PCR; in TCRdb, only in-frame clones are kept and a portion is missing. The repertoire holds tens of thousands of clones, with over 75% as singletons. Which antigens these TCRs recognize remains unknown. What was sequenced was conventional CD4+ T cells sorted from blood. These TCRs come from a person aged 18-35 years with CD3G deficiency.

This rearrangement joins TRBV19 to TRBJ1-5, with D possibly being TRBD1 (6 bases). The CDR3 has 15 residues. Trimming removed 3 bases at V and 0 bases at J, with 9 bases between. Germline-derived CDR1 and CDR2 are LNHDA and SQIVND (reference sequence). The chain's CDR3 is CASSITGTSNQPQHF. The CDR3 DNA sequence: TGTGCCAGTAGTATCACAGGGACTAGCAATCAGCCCCAGCATTTT.

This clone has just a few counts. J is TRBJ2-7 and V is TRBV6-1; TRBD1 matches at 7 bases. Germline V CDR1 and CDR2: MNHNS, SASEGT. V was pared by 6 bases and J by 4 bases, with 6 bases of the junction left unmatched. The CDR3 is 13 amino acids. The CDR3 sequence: CASRGTVTYEQYF. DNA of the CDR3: TGTGCCAGCAGAGGGACAGTGACTTACGAGCAGTACTTC.

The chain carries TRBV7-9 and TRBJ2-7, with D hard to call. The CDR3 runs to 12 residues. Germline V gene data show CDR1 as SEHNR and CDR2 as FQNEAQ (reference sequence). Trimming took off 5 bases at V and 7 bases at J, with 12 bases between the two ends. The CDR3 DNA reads TGTGCCAGCAGCAAAGAGGTGGGAGAGCAGTACTTC. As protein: CASSKEVGEQYF.

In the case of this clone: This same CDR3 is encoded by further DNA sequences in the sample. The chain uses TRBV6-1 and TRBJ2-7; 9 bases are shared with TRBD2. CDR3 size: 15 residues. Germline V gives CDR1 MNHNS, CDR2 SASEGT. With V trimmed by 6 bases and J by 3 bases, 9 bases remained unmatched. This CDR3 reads CASSEGLAANYEQYF. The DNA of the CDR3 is TGTGCCAGCAGCGAGGGACTAGCAGCGAACTACGAGCAGTACTTC.

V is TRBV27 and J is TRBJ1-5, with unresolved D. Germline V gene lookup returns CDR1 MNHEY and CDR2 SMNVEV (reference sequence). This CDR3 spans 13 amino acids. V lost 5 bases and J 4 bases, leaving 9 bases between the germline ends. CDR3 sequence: CASSPRRNQPQHF. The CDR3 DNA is TGTGCCAGCAGTCCCCGCAGAAATCAGCCCCAGCATTTT.

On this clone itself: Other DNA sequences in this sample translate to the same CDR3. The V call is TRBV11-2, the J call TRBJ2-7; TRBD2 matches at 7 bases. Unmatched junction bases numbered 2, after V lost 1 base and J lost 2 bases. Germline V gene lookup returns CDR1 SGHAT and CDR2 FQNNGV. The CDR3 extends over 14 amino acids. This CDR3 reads CASSLGGGPYEQYF. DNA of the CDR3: TGTGCCAGCAGCTTAGGGGGAGGGCCCTACGAGCAGTACTTC.